This TCR beta chain was sequenced during a study of blood T cell repertoires in COVID-19. Background on the study: Acute and convalescent COVID-19 specimens originated in the United States, Italy and Spain.

The Seattle patients, enrolled during active infection, were followed longitudinally. CDR3 size: 13 residues. Germline CDR1 and CDR2: LNHDA and SQIVND (reference sequence). V lost 8 bases and J lost 8, with 18 bases in between. The table came from immunoSEQ multiplex PCR; TCRdb's copy has only in-frame clones and leaves some out. The repertoire has 250,000 to 400,000 clones, roughly 88% of them found once; the top ten carry 1.5% to 2%. The sequencing sample was made of peripheral blood. The TCR was taken from a woman younger than 45 with COVID-19, enrolled during active disease. The chain combines TRBV19 with TRBJ1-2; D might be TRBD1 (5 bases). The CDR3 here is CASGSPGLSGYTF. The CDR3 nucleotides are TGTGCCAGTGGGTCCCCGGGACTATCGGGCTACACCTTC.